This is a list of T cell receptor beta chains from one sample in a study of cytotoxic CD8 clonotypes in ibrutinib-treated CLL. Measured with immunoSEQ multiplex PCR; TCRdb has only the in-frame clones, and not every one. The table records 30,000 or so clones, roughly 62% of them present only once. Here the sequenced sample was PBMCs, taken before ibrutinib treatment. The receptors were sampled from a human donor with chronic lymphocytic leukemia. CDR3s include the opening cysteine and the closing phenylalanine or tryptophan. A D gene is named only where the DNA matches it firmly. Clone sizes are given selectively: once, few, many, or a class where the clone is expanded.

j_gene: TRBJ2-1
abundance: -
v_gene: TRBV7-8
d_gene: TRBD2
CDR3nt: TGTGCCAGCAGCTTAGATAGGCGACTAGCGGGAGGGGACAATGAGCAGTTCTTC
CDR3aa: CASSLDRRLAGGDNEQFF

j_gene: TRBJ1-2
abundance: -
v_gene: TRBV5-1
d_gene: -
CDR3nt: TGCGCCAGCAGCTTGGAGTGGCGGGACGGTGGCTACACCTTC
CDR3aa: CASSLEWRDGGYTF

j_gene: TRBJ2-7
abundance: -
v_gene: TRBV6-6
d_gene: TRBD1
CDR3nt: TGTGCCAGCAGTTACGGAGCCCGGACAGGCTCCTACGAGCAGTACTTC
CDR3aa: CASSYGARTGSYEQYF

j_gene: TRBJ2-5
abundance: -
v_gene: TRBV21-1
d_gene: -
CDR3nt: TGTGCCAGCAGCAAATCGGGGGACAGATCGGAGACCCAGTACTTC
CDR3aa: CASSKSGDRSETQYF

j_gene: TRBJ2-5
abundance: few
v_gene: TRBV6-1
d_gene: -
CDR3nt: TGTGCCACCCAGCGGGTACTGGAGGAGACCCAGTACTTC
CDR3aa: CATQRVLEETQYF

j_gene: TRBJ1-2
abundance: few
v_gene: TRBV27
d_gene: TRBD1
CDR3nt: TGTGCCAGCAGCCGAATAGGCCTGGGACAGCGGATAAACTATGGCTACACCTTC
CDR3aa: CASSRIGLGQRINYGYTF

j_gene: TRBJ2-3
abundance: -
v_gene: TRBV9
d_gene: TRBD2
CDR3nt: TGTGCCAGCAGCTCCTCCGGGGGGGTCGCAGATACGCAGTATTTT
CDR3aa: CASSSSGGVADTQYF

j_gene: TRBJ2-7
abundance: once
v_gene: TRBV2
d_gene: -
CDR3nt: TGTGCCAGCACCCCCCCTCCCGGCGAGCAGTACTTC
CDR3aa: CASTPPPGEQYF

j_gene: TRBJ1-4
abundance: -
v_gene: TRBV27
d_gene: TRBD1
CDR3nt: TGTGCCAGCAGAACCGGGACAGGGGGCGATGAAAAACTGTTTTTT
CDR3aa: CASRTGTGGDEKLFF

j_gene: TRBJ1-2
abundance: once
v_gene: TRBV6-5
d_gene: -
CDR3nt: TGTGCCAGCAGTTACGGACCGATCTATGGCTACACCTTC
CDR3aa: CASSYGPIYGYTF

j_gene: TRBJ2-1
abundance: -
v_gene: TRBV27
d_gene: TRBD2
CDR3nt: TGTGCCAGCAGTCCCGGGACTAGCGGATACAATGAGCAGTTCTTC
CDR3aa: CASSPGTSGYNEQFF

j_gene: TRBJ1-2
abundance: few
v_gene: TRBV6-5
d_gene: -
CDR3nt: TGTGCCAGCAGACTCGACAGAAACTATGGCTACACCTTC
CDR3aa: CASRLDRNYGYTF

j_gene: TRBJ2-1
abundance: -
v_gene: TRBV7-3
d_gene: -
CDR3nt: TGTGCCAGCAGTCCAGGGCCAGACAATGAGCAGTTCTTC
CDR3aa: CASSPGPDNEQFF

j_gene: TRBJ2-5
abundance: -
v_gene: TRBV7-6
d_gene: -
CDR3nt: TGTGCCAGCGGGACGCTGGACCAAGAGACCCAGTACTTC
CDR3aa: CASGTLDQETQYF

j_gene: TRBJ1-3
abundance: once
v_gene: TRBV6-5
d_gene: -
CDR3nt: TGTGCCAGCAGTTACTACCCCACCTCTGGAAACACCATATATTTT
CDR3aa: CASSYYPTSGNTIYF

j_gene: TRBJ2-2
abundance: -
v_gene: TRBV27
d_gene: -
CDR3nt: TGTGCCAGCAGTTACCGGGATGGGGAGCTGTTTTTT
CDR3aa: CASSYRDGELFF

j_gene: TRBJ2-3
abundance: -
v_gene: TRBV30
d_gene: -
CDR3nt: TGTGCCTGGAGTGCCGGGCCTGGGGTTACGCAGTATTTT
CDR3aa: CAWSAGPGVTQYF

j_gene: TRBJ1-6
abundance: -
v_gene: TRBV4-1
d_gene: -
CDR3nt: TGCGCCAGCAGCCAGAATTACGGTAATTCACCCCTCCACTTT
CDR3aa: CASSQNYGNSPLHF

j_gene: TRBJ2-4
abundance: few
v_gene: TRBV30
d_gene: -
CDR3nt: TGTGCCTGGAGTCTCCTCATTGGGGGGGCCAAAAACATTCAGTACTTC
CDR3aa: CAWSLLIGGAKNIQYF

j_gene: TRBJ1-3
abundance: -
v_gene: TRBV9
d_gene: -
CDR3nt: TGTGCCAGCAGCGTAGGGGTAGGGGTTAGCTCTGGAAACACCATATATTTT
CDR3aa: CASSVGVGVSSGNTIYF

j_gene: TRBJ2-1
abundance: once
v_gene: TRBV9
d_gene: -
CDR3nt: TGTGCCAGCAGCGTGGGGGAGTACAATGAGCAGTTCTTC
CDR3aa: CASSVGEYNEQFF

j_gene: TRBJ1-4
abundance: few
v_gene: TRBV2
d_gene: -
CDR3nt: TGTGCCAGCAGGGGTTTAGAGGAAAAACTGTTTTTT
CDR3aa: CASRGLEEKLFF

j_gene: TRBJ2-3
abundance: -
v_gene: TRBV7-2
d_gene: -
CDR3nt: TGTGCCAGCAGCTTAGCATGGAGAGGCCCAGATACGCAGTATTTT
CDR3aa: CASSLAWRGPDTQYF

j_gene: TRBJ2-5
abundance: few
v_gene: TRBV6-1
d_gene: TRBD2
CDR3nt: TGTGCCAGCAGTGAACTAGCGGGGGGGCCAGAGACCCAGTACTTC
CDR3aa: CASSELAGGPETQYF

j_gene: TRBJ2-1
abundance: once
v_gene: TRBV27
d_gene: TRBD2
CDR3nt: TGTGCCAGCAGTTTAGGCCGATGGAAGTCTAGCGGGAGGAAAGTAAATGAGCAGTTCTTC
CDR3aa: CASSLGRWKSSGRKVNEQFF

j_gene: TRBJ1-3
abundance: once
v_gene: TRBV2
d_gene: -
CDR3nt: TGTGCCAGCAGTGAGGAGGACACCATATATTTT
CDR3aa: CASSEEDTIYF

j_gene: TRBJ2-3
abundance: -
v_gene: TRBV6-1
d_gene: -
CDR3nt: TGTGCCAGCAGTGAGTGGCCTGGGGCAGATACGCAGTATTTT
CDR3aa: CASSEWPGADTQYF

j_gene: TRBJ2-1
abundance: -
v_gene: TRBV7-8
d_gene: -
CDR3nt: TGTGCCAGCAGCTTAAGGCGCGGGATGGCTGAGCAGTTCTTC
CDR3aa: CASSLRRGMAEQFF

j_gene: TRBJ2-7
abundance: -
v_gene: TRBV5-1
d_gene: TRBD1
CDR3nt: TGCGCCAGCAGCTTGACGGACAGGGCCCCATCCTACGAGCAGTACTTC
CDR3aa: CASSLTDRAPSYEQYF

j_gene: TRBJ1-5
abundance: -
v_gene: TRBV7-9
d_gene: -
CDR3nt: TGTGCCAGCAGCTTAGTGGGGTCGGGCCAGCCCCAGCATTTT
CDR3aa: CASSLVGSGQPQHF

j_gene: TRBJ1-3
abundance: -
v_gene: TRBV4-2
d_gene: -
CDR3nt: TGTGCCAGCAGCCCCGCAACAGGGTCCTCTGGAAACACCATATATTTT
CDR3aa: CASSPATGSSGNTIYF

j_gene: TRBJ2-5
abundance: -
v_gene: TRBV6-4
d_gene: TRBD2
CDR3nt: TGTGCCAGCAGTGATACTAGCGGGGCCGTGGAGACCCAGTACTTC
CDR3aa: CASSDTSGAVETQYF

j_gene: TRBJ2-7
abundance: -
v_gene: TRBV18
d_gene: TRBD1
CDR3nt: TGTGCCAGCTCGGGACAGATCTACGAGCAGTACTTC
CDR3aa: CASSGQIYEQYF

j_gene: TRBJ1-6
abundance: few
v_gene: TRBV25-1
d_gene: -
CDR3nt: TGTGCCAGCAGTGAATATGTCCGCTCCTATAATTCACCCCTCCACTTT
CDR3aa: CASSEYVRSYNSPLHF

j_gene: TRBJ2-7
abundance: -
v_gene: TRBV20-1
d_gene: -
CDR3nt: TGCAGTGCTAGACAGGGCTACGAGCAGTACTTC
CDR3aa: CSARQGYEQYF

j_gene: TRBJ2-7
abundance: once
v_gene: TRBV28
d_gene: -
CDR3nt: TGTGCCAGCAGTAGTGGCGCTGATGACTCCTACGAGCAGTACTTC
CDR3aa: CASSSGADDSYEQYF

j_gene: TRBJ1-4
abundance: -
v_gene: TRBV2
d_gene: -
CDR3nt: TGTGCCAGCAGTGAGAACACGGGTGAAAAACTGTTTTTT
CDR3aa: CASSENTGEKLFF

j_gene: TRBJ1-2
abundance: few
v_gene: TRBV30
d_gene: -
CDR3nt: TGTGCCTGGAGTGTGTGGGGAATCCCCTTTGAATTC
CDR3aa: CAWSVWGIPFEF

j_gene: TRBJ2-7
abundance: -
v_gene: TRBV13
d_gene: -
CDR3nt: TGTGCCAGCAGCTCCCAGGGCTACGAGCAGTACTTC
CDR3aa: CASSSQGYEQYF

j_gene: TRBJ1-1
abundance: -
v_gene: TRBV18
d_gene: TRBD1
CDR3nt: TGTGCCAGCTCACCGGGACAGGCGGGGGACACTGAAGCTTTCTTT
CDR3aa: CASSPGQAGDTEAFF

j_gene: TRBJ2-2
abundance: -
v_gene: TRBV5-1
d_gene: TRBD1
CDR3nt: TGCGCCAGCAGCGCGGGACAGGGCTCGGGGGAGCTGTTTTTT
CDR3aa: CASSAGQGSGELFF

j_gene: TRBJ2-1
abundance: -
v_gene: TRBV7-9
d_gene: TRBD2
CDR3nt: TGTGCCACGGGACGGACTAGCGGGAGAGGAGGATCCTACAATGAGCAGTTCTTC
CDR3aa: CATGRTSGRGGSYNEQFF